Described below is a single T cell receptor (beta chain) sequence and its context. This clone was observed a few times. The clone's antigen remains unknown. Base qualities were left out, and no much larger clone turns up one base away. Libraries came from the immunoSEQ multiplex PCR assay. For the multiplex PCR, a mixture combining 60 forward primers for TCR Vbeta segments and 13 reverse primers for TCR Jbeta segments was used. The CDR3 region of rearranged TCR beta genes was amplified from genomic DNA with a multiplex PCR assay. The amplified TCR beta libraries were sequenced on the Illumina HiSeq System as 87-base-pair reads. Processing in the source paper ran as follows. Across the 640 or so repertoires, a later analysis counted approximately 83 million unique TCR beta chains, 8.5 million to 12 million of which were shared by at least two donors. To remove PCR and sequencing errors, raw reads were error-corrected and collapsed into unique sequences using a nearest-neighbor algorithm that merged closely related sequences. V, D and J gene segments were assigned by aligning CDR3 sequences to IMGT reference sequences. For a sequence to be retained, a match of at least six nucleotides was required to both a V gene segment and a J gene segment. A rearrangement was called productive if the CDR3 had no stop codons and remained in frame with V and J, and every other rearrangement was called non-productive. Following IMGT convention, CDR3 was defined as the stretch from the second conserved V-encoded cysteine to the conserved J-encoded phenylalanine. The earlier analysis of some 540 of the donors excluded any sequence lacking an unambiguous match to a single V gene segment. An earlier analysis of several hundred of the donors classified V segments as functional when productive rearrangements were above 56.7% and as segregating when the standard deviation between donors was above 5%. To diagnose cytomegalovirus status from the catalog of TCR beta chain sequences, a statistical classification framework was built. In a later analysis, V and J genes were assigned by comparing TCR nucleotide sequences against IMGT/GENE-DB human TR gene sequences. The TCRdist pipeline was used in a later analysis to assign CDR3 sequences and most-parsimonious VDJ recombination scenarios. In a later analysis, each TCR beta chain was defined by its CDR3 amino acid sequence together with its V-gene family, and reads without a unique V-gene family were excluded. As a way to deal with suspected cross-contamination and a sequencing artifact, a later analysis dropped 592 nucleotide sequences that were highly shared and had low generation probability. In a later analysis, a clonal expansion index was calculated for each public chain from normalized within-repertoire ranks of inferred template counts. A later analysis computed generation probabilities with a VDJ recombination model fitted to out-of-frame rearrangements, and checked the results against IGoR. In a later analysis, TCR-TCR, TCR-HLA and TCR-CMV co-occurrence was scored with hypergeometric tests, and a repertoire-size bias correction was applied to TCR pairs. A later analysis estimated false discovery rates by permuting HLA or CMV assignments 20 times. In a later analysis, co-occurring TCRs were grouped using DBSCAN, and TCRdist sequence similarity was added for clustering within HLA-allele-positive subsets. Co-occurrence clustering excluded repertoires with fewer than 30,000 or more than 120,000 public chains, plus five with anomalous nucleotide sharing. The table was pulled from immuneACCESS by TCRdb, which kept in-frame rearrangements only. Such tables lose some clones; where checked, under half of the loss comes from unresolved V genes, and the rest has no known cause. The V and J calls and clone size were taken over from that table, and D and trimming were inferred from the DNA. The sample table records around 150,000 clones; about 82% of these occur just once. The ten top clones hold around 6.7% of the sample.

At the junction V is shortened by 3 bases and J by 4 bases, with 16 bases in between. CDR1 and CDR2 were assigned from the germline V gene as MGHRA and YSYEKL. The cysteine opens and the phenylalanine closes a CDR3 of 16 amino acids. Only CDR3 DNA remains: 48 bases, in frame from the first base. The cohort comprised 550 to 700 healthy bone marrow donors. At the time of sampling, all cohort members were nominally healthy, though unrecorded immune exposures were likely present. The donor tested CMV seropositive and was one of the 289 seropositive cohort members. A peripheral blood sample was collected from each donor, and TCR beta sequencing was performed on peripheral blood mononuclear cells. Genomic DNA extraction from the blood cell samples was performed with the Qiagen DNeasy Blood Extraction Kit. This sample is part of a study of cytomegalovirus exposure and HLA in healthy donors (dated by TCRdb to the late 2010s). Background for the entire study: According to an earlier analysis of 450 to 650 of the donors, roughly 180 million T cells yielded 90 million to 130 million unique TCR beta sequences and 276 Gb of sequence data. Approximately 310 gigabases of sequencing data and around 80 million unique TCR sequences made up an early release that covered some 640 HLA-typed donors. Among the approximately 430 genotyped donors, 75% to 90% belonged to the genetic ancestry cluster associated with self-reported Caucasian donors. The study was designed to test whether signatures of past pathogen exposure could be identified by cataloging public T cell receptors. The T cell repertoires of roughly 660 subjects were profiled by immunosequencing and related to cytomegalovirus serostatus. In addition to the first cohort of approximately 650 subjects, a separate validation cohort of approximately 130 different subjects was used. High-throughput TCR immunosequencing, statistical association of individual TCRs with disease status, and machine learning were combined to predict cytomegalovirus infection status. A later analysis re-examined previously published TCR beta repertoires from about 670 donors and added high-resolution HLA genotyping to investigate patterns of TCR occurrence. In the later analysis, no new phenotypic data were used to find candidate immune exposures; instead, reliance was placed on TCR beta sequences and their occurrence across donors. An earlier analysis of some 500 of the donors applied high-throughput TCR beta sequencing to assess whether each TCR beta V gene segment acted as functional or pseudogenic. Donor age, sex, ethnicity and CMV serostatus were compiled together with the repertoire data. In a later genetic analysis, genome-wide SNP genotypes for about 65% of the roughly 700 donors were used, and that subset was treated as a discovery cohort. Every repertoire in the discovery cohort had been generated on one and the same sequencing platform. HLA typing included class I and class II loci at four-digit resolution. The number of typed donors differed by locus: 629-630 for A, B, C, DRB1 and DQB1; approximately 540 for DQA1; 600 to 610 for DPA1; and roughly 470 for DPB1. Roughly 5 DR-DQ haplotypes were handled as single units for association and clustering because linkage in the cohort was strong. On average, around 200,000 unique TCR beta nucleotide sequences were sequenced per donor among 398 genotyped donors of the cohort, with about 19% of those sequences being non-productive. Points the paper makes about the study in general: Broadly in line with IMGT annotations, most TCR beta V segments showed up in productive rearrangements about 87% or about 30% of the time in an earlier analysis of a few hundred of the donors. Across donors, most TCR sequences were observed very rarely, whereas some public TCRs were present in many individuals. In a later analysis, TCR association rates were found to vary across HLA loci, with the most associated TCRs seen for DRB1 alleles and the fewest for HLA-C alleles. Because counts were too low, around 17 rarely observed V segments, including chromosome 9 orphons, were left out of the earlier analysis of a few hundred of the donors. In this cohort, only TCR beta chains were sequenced, and detectable features were limited by the absence of alpha or paired-chain data. Roughly uniform sequencing depth across donors was assumed in presence/absence analyses, although this assumption may not hold. When HLA alleles, especially DR and DQ, strongly co-occurred, TCR associations were difficult to assign to individual alleles. Linkage disequilibrium might explain the correlated functional status among segregating V segments, but an unknown experimental factor could not be excluded. In the study, some 180 TCR beta chains were listed as associated with cytomegalovirus. For the cohort, immune exposure information was limited to CMV serostatus. In a later analysis, most CMV-associated TCR beta chains were found to appear HLA-restricted, with HLA associations seemingly driven largely by CMV exposure. Some IMGT-functional V segments, including TRBV6-2 and TRBV6-3, could not be told apart with the 87-base-pair reads, so those segments were excluded. An association between a missense DCLRE1C variant and V-gene and J-gene trimming of TCR beta chains was found in a later genetic analysis and replicated in an independent cohort. The authors suggested that the approach could potentially be extended to other disease states and immunological phenotypes. A group of highly shared sequence variants was considered likely to be a technical artifact of the sequencing pipeline. A later analysis found that HLA-associated TCR beta chains were more clonally expanded and had lower generation probabilities than equally common non-associated chains. At a false discovery rate of 0.05, a later analysis linked about 16,000 TCR beta sequences to specific HLA alleles. A later genetic analysis reported fewer N-insertions in productive TCRs among donors in an Asian-associated ancestry cluster than the roughly 700-donor mean. According to a later analysis, parvovirus B19, influenza, CMV and Epstein-Barr virus appeared linked to several top co-occurrence clusters. The classifier was reported to diagnose cytomegalovirus status with high specificity and sensitivity in both the original cohort and the validation cohort. In vitro tests confirmed that a few of the cytomegalovirus-associated TCR beta chains recognize cytomegalovirus antigens. Because HLA typing was missing for some donors at each locus, association tests included only the typed subset. A further reported finding was that TCR beta sequences accurately predicted the HLA-A and HLA-B alleles for most subjects in the first cohort.

This TCR was sampled from a woman younger than 45 in good health and CMV-seropositive. Sequencing was carried out using PBMCs. This sequence uses TRBV4-1 and TRBJ1-5; no D gene call is confident. The base sequence is TGCGCCAGCAGCCATTCACCACGGTCTAAGAATCAGCCCCAGCATTTT. The resulting protein is CASSHSPRSKNQPQHF.